Sequencing of this TCR beta chain was carried out in a study of blood T cell repertoires in COVID-19. Study information: PBMCs, B-cell-depleted T cells, or T cells were the source of the cDNA or gDNA that made up the material.

Generated by immunoSEQ multiplex PCR, the TCRdb table keeps only in-frame clones and is missing some. The sample records about 160,000 clones, approximately 84% being singletons. The CDR3 consists of 13 residues. V was clipped by 2 bases and J by 0 bases, with 5 bases between them. CDR1 and CDR2 from the germline V gene are GTSNPN and SVGIG (reference sequence). This TCR came from a man between 40 and 49 years old with acute or convalescent COVID-19. The rearrangement joins TRBV30 to TRBJ1-5, with D uncertain. The sequenced material came from peripheral blood. The CDR3 DNA reads TGTGCCTGGAGTACAGATAGCAATCAGCCCCAGCATTTT. Protein product: CAWSTDSNQPQHF.